Sequencing of this TCR beta chain was carried out in a study of blood T cell repertoires in COVID-19. Looked up from germline, CDR1 is SGHNT and CDR2 is YYREEE (reference sequence). The J segment lost 1 base and the V segment lost 4 bases, leaving 9 bases of the junction unmatched. The CDR3 is 16 residues long. As handled by the study authors: For nucleated cells, counts were estimated from reference gene primer amplification. The table came from immunoSEQ multiplex PCR; TCRdb's copy has only in-frame clones and leaves some out. V, J and clone size are those of that table, while D and trimming were read from the DNA. This table has 400,000 to 550,000 clones, 80% to 90% appearing once.

The clonotype originates from a woman between 25 and 40 years old with acute or convalescent COVID-19. Sequences were obtained from peripheral blood. The V and J genes are TRBV5-4 and TRBJ2-5, with TRBD2 matching 8 bases. CDR3 DNA: TGTGCCAGCAGCCCCCCCCAGCGGGGGATCCAAGAGACCCAGTACTTC. This gives the protein CASSPPQRGIQETQYF.